A single sample gave rise to the 3 T cell receptor beta chains below, sequenced in a study of blood T cell repertoires in COVID-19. TCRdb keeps only in-frame clones here, not all; method: immunoSEQ multiplex PCR. The sample carries some 250,000 clones, over 80% recorded once. The sample consisted of peripheral blood. Every receptor here comes from a man in his forties or fifties with acute or convalescent COVID-19.

This clone was picked up a small number of times. The chain recombines TRBV18 with TRBJ2-3; D is uncertain. Per germline, CDR1 KGHSH and CDR2 LQKENI. There are 15 residues in the CDR3. V lost 3 bases, J lost 1 base, and 11 bases lay in between. The CDR3 nucleotides read TGTGCCAGCTCACCCAGTGCCTCCCGCACAGATACGCAGTATTTT. Protein: CASSPSASRTDTQYF.

In nucleotides, the CDR3 is TGTGCCAGCAGCCGAGGACTAGCGGGAGCGTACAGCTCTGGGGCCAACGTCCTGACTTTC. Translation gives CASSRGLAGAYSSGANVLTF. The chain employs TRBV6-6 and TRBJ2-6; 13 nucleotides line up with TRBD2. The CDR3 has 20 amino acids. Germline CDR1 reads MNHNY; CDR2 reads SVGAGI (reference sequence). J gave up 0 bases and V 6 bases, and 11 bases lay outside the gene matches.

As regards this clone: Other DNA sequences of this sample code for an identical CDR3. V usage is TRBV11-3 and J usage is TRBJ1-6; no clear D gene. The CDR3 consists of 13 residues. Trimming removed 0 bases from V and 7 bases from J, with 4 bases in between. The germline CDR1 and CDR2 sequences are SGHNT and YENEEA. Here the CDR3 DNA reads TGTGCCAGCAGCTTAGATGCGAATTCACCCCTCCACTTT. Protein: CASSLDANSPLHF. The variable domain in full, with the rest retrieved from reference TRBV11-3 and TRBJ1-6, is EAGVVQSPRYKIIEKKQPVAFWCNPISGHNTLYWYLQNLGQGPELLIRYENEEAVDDSQLPKDRFSAERLKGVDSTLKIQPAELGDSAVYLCASSLDANSPLHFGNGTRLTVT.